Below, 5 T cell receptor beta chains from the same sample are listed, as sequenced in a study of CD8+ T cells in alopecia areata. Investigators isolated RNA and reverse transcribed it into cDNA to act as the sequencing template. The repertoire was sequenced with immunoSEQ multiplex PCR; TCRdb's copy has only in-frame clones and lacks some. The sample lists about 140,000 clones, 65% to 90% seen once, with around 25% in the top ten. Treatment meaning: oral pan-JAK inhibitor, 5-10 mg twice daily. The specimen comprised CD8+ T cells sorted from blood, sampled at week 4, from a patient treated with tofacitinib. These receptors all come from a human donor with alopecia areata.

This clone turned up a few times. The chain recombines TRBV27 with TRBJ2-3; 7 bases are shared with TRBD2. Trimming removed 6 bases from V and 0 bases from J; junction bases left unmatched: 6. This CDR3 has 15 residues. Germline lookup yields CDR1 MNHEY and CDR2 SMNVEV (reference sequence). The CDR3 loop reads CASRRLAASTDTQYF. The CDR3 nucleotides are TGTGCCAGCAGACGTCTAGCGGCTAGCACAGATACGCAGTATTTT.

The chain is built from TRBV4-3 and TRBJ2-5, with D perhaps matching TRBD1 (5 bases). Trimming stripped 0 bases from V and 3 bases from J, with 8 bases between. The CDR3 loop spans 14 amino acids. Germline V lookup: CDR1 LGHNA, CDR2 YSLEER. The CDR3 sequence is CASSQDGAEETQYF. Written as DNA, the CDR3 is TGCGCCAGCAGCCAAGATGGGGCCGAAGAGACCCAGTACTTC.

This rearrangement joins TRBV7-9 to TRBJ2-1, with TRBD1 matching over 8 bases. The CDR3 consists of 14 residues. The J segment lost 7 bases and the V segment lost 5 bases, leaving 7 bases of the junction unmatched. Germline lookup yields CDR1 SEHNR and CDR2 FQNEAQ (reference sequence). CDR3 loop: CASSPRTGTNEQFF. DNA for the CDR3: TGTGCCAGCAGCCCACGGACAGGGACAAATGAGCAGTTCTTC.

This rearrangement joins TRBV10-3 to TRBJ2-5; perhaps TRBD1 as D (6 bases). The CDR3 spans 15 residues. V was cut by 10 bases and J by 2 bases, with 20 bases left in between. Germline V gives CDR1 ENHRY, CDR2 SYGVKD. The CDR3 nucleotides read TGTGCCACACGAGAGATTCAAGGGGGTCAAGAGACCCAGTACTTC. It is translated as CATREIQGGQETQYF.

This clone was counted once. This sequence joins TRBV30 and TRBJ2-7; no clear D gene. V lost 2 bases and J 3 bases, leaving 5 bases between the germline ends. The CDR3 has 11 residues. Looked up from germline, CDR1 is GTSNPN and CDR2 is SVGIG (reference sequence). This CDR3 is CAWSNRYEQYF. DNA for the CDR3: TGTGCCTGGAGTAACCGCTACGAGCAGTACTTC.